This TCR beta chain emerged from a study of cytomegalovirus exposure and HLA in healthy donors. Study results and caveats: Rates of TCR association differed by HLA locus in a later analysis, with DRB1 highest and HLA-C lowest.

Remarks on this clone: Its specificity is not known.

CDR1 is MNHNY, CDR2 SVGAGI, per germline (reference sequence). The CDR3 runs to 13 residues. V lost 7 bases to trimming and J lost 6 bases, with 15 bases between them. The PCR ran on 60 Vbeta and 13 Jbeta primers. Using immunoSEQ multiplex PCR, the repertoire was profiled, and TCRdb retains in-frame clones only, with some absent. The sample lists approximately 120,000 clones; roughly 78% were seen once. Sequencing was carried out using PBMCs. V and J are TRBV6-6 and TRBJ1-1, with D possibly TRBD1 on 6 matching bases. This receptor was taken from a man aged 25-40 years in good health and CMV-seropositive. CDR3 coding DNA: TGTGCCAGCACCGACTTACAGGGCGCTGAAGCTTTCTTT. This gives the protein CASTDLQGAEAFF.